A single sample is the source of the 27 T cell receptor beta chains below, sequenced in a study of cytomegalovirus exposure and HLA in healthy donors. A multiplex PCR was run with 60 Vbeta primers and 13 Jbeta primers. Profiled with immunoSEQ multiplex PCR; TCRdb holds only in-frame clones, not every one. The sample holds approximately 150,000 clones, 65% to 75% seen once. The specimen was PBMCs. The receptors shown here come from a man in his sixties in good health and CMV-seronegative.

This clone showed up just once. The genes are TRBV5-1 and TRBJ2-3, with D tentatively TRBD2 (5 bases). This CDR3 spans 15 amino acids. Germline CDR1 reads SGHRS; CDR2 reads YFSETQ. The V gene lost 3 bases and the J gene lost 1 base, with 12 bases spanning the gap. The CDR3 DNA reads TGCGCCAGCAGCTCGGGGAGTGAGGGCACAGATACGCAGTATTTT. It is translated as CASSSGSEGTDTQYF. Combining the CDR3 with reference TRBV5-1 and TRBJ2-3 gives the whole variable domain KAGVTQTPRYLIKTRGQQVTLSCSPISGHRSVSWYQQTPGQGLQFLFEYFSETQRNKGNFPGRFSGRQFSNSRSEMNVSTLELGDSALYLCASSSGSEGTDTQYFGPGTRLTVL.

This clone was counted a few times. The chain couples TRBV25-1 to TRBJ2-5; 9 bases map to TRBD1. The J call may be wrong; the DNA end is better matched by TRBJ2-7. In germline, CDR1 is MGHDK, CDR2 SYGVNS. This CDR3 region has 14 residues. CDR3 region: CASSADRGSHEQYF. CDR3 sequence (DNA): TGTGCCAGCAGTGCCGACAGGGGGAGCCACGAGCAGTACTTC.

This clone has a handful of counts. The rearrangement joins TRBV6-6 to TRBJ1-6; 7 bases fit TRBD1. V lost 0 bases to trimming and J lost 7 bases; unmatched junction nucleotides: 3. CDR1 and CDR2 (germline): MNHNY, SVGAGI (reference sequence). This CDR3 has 15 residues. Here the CDR3 reads CASSYSTGTNSPLHF. Written as DNA, the CDR3 is TGTGCCAGCAGTTACTCGACAGGGACCAATTCACCCCTCCACTTT.

This clone has only a few counts. The chain recombines TRBV27 with TRBJ2-2; 8 bases are a match to TRBD1. The CDR3 contains 15 residues. Germline assignment: CDR1 MNHEY and CDR2 SMNVEV (reference sequence). J was trimmed by 3 bases and V by 5 bases; bases with no gene match: 5. DNA for the CDR3: TGTGCCAGCAGTGACAGGGGTCCCGACACCGGGGAGCTGTTTTTT. This translates into CASSDRGPDTGELFF.

This clone was detected a few times. V usage is TRBV5-1 and J usage is TRBJ1-1; 9 bases agree with TRBD1. V was pared by 3 bases and J by 1 base, with 1 base of the junction left unmatched. This CDR3 is built from 14 residues. Germline CDR1 reads SGHRS; CDR2 reads YFSETQ. Here the CDR3 reads CASSSGQGNTEAFF. The CDR3 DNA reads TGCGCCAGCAGCTCGGGACAGGGGAACACTGAAGCTTTCTTT.

The rearrangement uses TRBV7-6 and TRBJ2-3; 7 nucleotides align to TRBD2. V dropped 8 bases and J dropped 1; count of bases not matched to a gene: 3. This CDR3 is built from 13 residues. The V gene's germline CDR1 is SGHVS and CDR2 FNYEAQ. Written as DNA, the CDR3 is TGTGCCAGCTCTCGGGAGGGCACAGATACGCAGTATTTT. It yields the protein CASSREGTDTQYF.

The chain employs TRBV5-4 and TRBJ2-2, with TRBD2 matching over 11 bases. This CDR3 has 15 amino acids. Germline-derived CDR1 and CDR2 are SGHNT and YYREEE (reference sequence). Trimming at V came to 4 bases and at J to 4 bases, leaving 3 bases not matched to a gene. The CDR3 loop reads CASSHSGRATGELFF. CDR3 DNA: TGTGCCAGCAGCCATAGCGGGAGGGCCACCGGGGAGCTGTTTTTT.

The chain links TRBV9 to TRBJ2-5, with 7 bases identical to TRBD2. Germline V gene sequence: CDR1 SGDLS, CDR2 YYNGEE. The J segment lost 5 bases and the V segment lost 0 bases, leaving 10 bases of the junction unmatched. CDR3 size: 16 residues. The CDR3 protein is CASSVGVSGRGETQYF. CDR3 DNA: TGTGCCAGCAGCGTAGGGGTTAGCGGGCGGGGGGAGACCCAGTACTTC.

The chain is built from TRBV13 and TRBJ1-2; the match to TRBD1 covers 8 bases. The germline V gene encodes CDR1 PRHDT and CDR2 FYEKMQ (reference sequence). V was pared by 5 bases and J by 12 bases, with 8 bases of the junction left unmatched. The CDR3 consists of 12 residues. The CDR3: CASSPGTGINTF. In nucleotides, the CDR3 is TGTGCCAGCAGCCCTGGGACAGGTATTAACACCTTC.

A few counts support this clone. This sequence joins TRBV27 and TRBJ2-2, with D hard to call. CDR1 and CDR2 (germline): MNHEY, SMNVEV (reference sequence). Trimming cost V 7 bases and J 4 bases, with 7 bases left between them. The CDR3 has 12 amino acids. DNA for the CDR3: TGTGCCAGCACCCGGTCCACCGGGGAGCTGTTTTTT. Translation: CASTRSTGELFF.

Written as DNA, the CDR3 is TGCGCCAGCAGTGGACCCCAGGGGGTGCGCGACCGAACAGCCAGATCCTACGAGCAGTACTTC. The encoded protein is CASSGPQGVRDRTARSYEQYF. This chain links TRBV10-1 with TRBJ2-7; 7 positions agree with TRBD1. Germline CDR1 WNHNN, CDR2 SYGVQD (reference sequence). With 4 bases clipped from V and 1 base from J, the junction kept 25 bases outside the gene matches. This CDR3 is built from 21 residues.

This chain uses TRBV11-2 with TRBJ2-7, with 8 bases matching TRBD2. After removal of 0 bases from V and 2 bases from J, the junction contained 6 bases not matched to a gene. The CDR3 loop spans 16 amino acids. Germline V CDR1 and CDR2: SGHAT, FQNNGV. The CDR3 DNA reads as TGTGCCAGCAGCTTAGATTACGCGGGAGGCGCCTACGAGCAGTACTTC. As protein: CASSLDYAGGAYEQYF.

This clone came up once. The chain combines TRBV27 with TRBJ1-5; TRBD1 might be the D (6 bases). Germline CDR1 reads MNHEY; CDR2 reads SMNVEV (reference sequence). The length of the CDR3 is 16 residues. The V gene lost 3 bases and the J gene lost 0 bases, with 12 bases spanning the gap. CDR3 bases: TGTGCCAGCAGTTTTCTGGGACAATATAGCAATCAGCCCCAGCATTTT. Translation gives CASSFLGQYSNQPQHF.

The V gene is TRBV9, the J gene TRBJ1-2, with 8 bases aligning to TRBD1. Germline CDR1 reads SGDLS; CDR2 reads YYNGEE. This CDR3 is 14 amino acids long. V dropped 4 bases and J dropped 7; count of bases not matched to a gene: 9. CDR3 residues: CASSQARGQGGYTF. CDR3 coding DNA: TGTGCCAGCAGCCAGGCCAGGGGGCAGGGTGGCTACACCTTC.

V usage is TRBV7-9 and J usage is TRBJ1-2; unclear D gene. This CDR3 has 14 residues. V was trimmed by 1 base and J by 1 base, leaving 7 bases between them. CDR1 and CDR2 from the germline V gene are SEHNR and FQNEAQ (reference sequence). The CDR3 DNA reads as TGTGCCAGCAGCTTAGGCAGTGTTAACTATGGCTACACCTTC. Its translation: CASSLGSVNYGYTF.

The CDR3 coding sequence is TGTGCCAGCAGCTTTTCCGGGACAGTCACCTACGAGCAGTACTTC. Its translation: CASSFSGTVTYEQYF. This chain joins TRBV5-6 and TRBJ2-7; 7 nucleotides agree with TRBD1. Trimming removed 2 bases from V and 2 bases from J; junction bases left unmatched: 7. Germline assignment: CDR1 SGHDT and CDR2 YYEEEE. This CDR3 spans 15 amino acids.

A few counts support this clone. The chain links TRBV11-2 to TRBJ2-5; perhaps TRBD1 as D (6 bases). Germline V gene sequence: CDR1 SGHAT, CDR2 FQNNGV. V lost 1 base to trimming and J lost 5 bases, with 8 bases between them. The CDR3 covers 13 residues. The CDR3 loop is CASSLARGETQYF. In DNA form, the CDR3 reads TGTGCCAGCAGCTTAGCGAGGGGGGAGACCCAGTACTTC.

This chain uses TRBV6-5 with TRBJ1-2; a possible D gene is TRBD1 (6 bases). V gave up 0 bases and J gave up 7 bases, with 12 bases separating them. The CDR3 extends over 14 amino acids. From germline, CDR1 is MNHEY and CDR2 SVGAGI. CDR3 loop: CASSYSTGRSGYTF. The CDR3 nucleotides read TGTGCCAGCAGTTACTCCACAGGGAGATCTGGCTACACCTTC.

The rearrangement uses TRBV4-1 and TRBJ2-3; D is undetermined. Germline assignment: CDR1 MGHRA and CDR2 YSYEKL. V lost 0 bases and J 2 bases, leaving 12 bases between the germline ends. This CDR3 region has 16 residues. Here the CDR3 reads CASSQDRPLPTDTQYF. CDR3 coding DNA: TGCGCCAGCAGCCAAGATCGCCCCCTACCCACAGATACGCAGTATTTT.

V gene TRBV10-3 combines with J gene TRBJ1-5; 7 nucleotides align to TRBD1. The CDR3 is 15 amino acids. The germline CDR1 and CDR2 sequences are ENHRY and SYGVKD. V lost 2 bases to trimming and J lost 4 bases; unmatched junction nucleotides: 5. The CDR3 protein is CAISEGTAQNQPQHF. The CDR3 DNA is TGTGCCATCAGTGAGGGGACAGCCCAAAATCAGCCCCAGCATTTT.

This clone was counted a few times. J is TRBJ1-2 and V is TRBV19; no reliable D call. Germline V CDR1 and CDR2: LNHDA, SQIVND (reference sequence). V was cut by 0 bases and J by 7 bases, with 9 bases left in between. The CDR3 sequence is 13 residues long. As DNA, the CDR3 is TGTGCCAGTAGTATAGACAGGTCTACTGGCTACACCTTC. Translating gives CASSIDRSTGYTF.

The chain combines TRBV18 with TRBJ2-3; 13 nucleotides match TRBD2. Germline CDR1 is KGHSH and CDR2 is LQKENI. The V segment lost 6 bases and the J segment 3 bases; nucleotides outside the gene matches: 6. There are 16 residues in the CDR3. CDR3 amino acids: CASSTPLAGGTDTQYF. For the CDR3, the DNA is TGTGCCAGCTCTACCCCACTAGCGGGAGGGACAGATACGCAGTATTTT. Looking up the rest from reference TRBV18 and TRBJ2-3 gives the full variable domain: NAGVMQNPRHLVRRRGQEARLRCSPMKGHSHVYWYRQLPEEGLKFMVYLQKENIIDESGMPKERFSAEFPKEGPSILRIQQVVRGDSAAYFCASSTPLAGGTDTQYFGPGTRLTVL.

This chain connects TRBV5-4 to TRBJ2-5; D is possibly TRBD1 (6 bases). Trimming shortened V by 2 bases and J by 5 bases, and 13 bases separated the two germline ends. Looked up from germline, CDR1 is SGHNT and CDR2 is YYREEE (reference sequence). CDR3 length: 14 residues. The CDR3 protein is CASSLYRVVETQYF. The DNA of the CDR3 is TGTGCCAGCAGCTTATACAGGGTGGTGGAGACCCAGTACTTC.

This clone was found once. In DNA form, the CDR3 reads TGTGCCAGCAGTTACGACCCAAAGGGGTCTAACTATGGCTACACCTTC. The encoded protein is CASSYDPKGSNYGYTF. The gene calls are TRBV6-5 and TRBJ1-2; perhaps TRBD1 as D (5 bases). The CDR3 covers 16 residues. V dropped 2 bases and J dropped 0 bases, with 13 bases sitting between them. CDR1 MNHEY and CDR2 SVGAGI come from the germline V gene.

The chain links TRBV5-8 to TRBJ1-5; perhaps TRBD1 as D (6 bases). Germline loops: CDR1 SGHTS, CDR2 YDEGEE. Trimming cost V 4 bases and J 6 bases, with 20 bases left between them. The CDR3 totals 16 residues. The CDR3 bases are TGTGCCAGCAGCGAAGCCGAGGCAGGGGCAAGTCAGCCCCAGCATTTT. Amino acids: CASSEAEAGASQPQHF.

This chain links TRBV7-2 with TRBJ2-1; TRBD2 aligns across 11 bases. J lost 15 bases, V lost 4 bases, and 5 bases had no gene match. CDR1 SGHTA and CDR2 FQGNSA come from the germline V gene. This CDR3 spans 12 amino acids. Here the CDR3 DNA reads TGTGCCAGCAGCTGGGGGACTAGCGGCCCGTTCTTC. Encoded protein: CASSWGTSGPFF.

The chain couples TRBV11-2 to TRBJ1-2, with a tentative D call TRBD1 (5 bases). V was pared by 0 bases and J by 2 bases, with 10 bases between. Germline CDR1 SGHAT, CDR2 FQNNGV. The CDR3 is 15 amino acids. The CDR3 here is CASSLDWGGNYGYTF. CDR3 nucleotides: TGTGCCAGCAGCTTAGATTGGGGCGGCAACTATGGCTACACCTTC.